The 13 T cell receptor beta chains listed next were all sequenced from one sample in a study of Graves' ophthalmopathy and Graves' hyperthyroidism. Amplified material comprised TCR beta CDR3 regions derived from RNA transcripts. A first-round RT-PCR used HTBI primers, followed by a second-round multiplex PCR. In TCRdb, the multiplex PCR reads were re-called with MiXCR into one record per CDR3 protein. Here the sample spans 200,000 to 250,000 distinct CDR3 sequences, 20% to 25% being singletons. Sequenced input: peripheral blood. All receptors derive from a woman between 50 and 59 years old with Graves' ophthalmopathy.

The sample holds a few counts of this clonotype. This rearrangement joins TRBV19 to TRBJ1-1; D call uncertain. The V gene's germline CDR1 is LNHDA and CDR2 SQIVND (reference sequence). The V end lost 3 bases, the J end lost 2 bases, and 13 bases lay between the germline ends. The CDR3 extends over 15 amino acids. The CDR3 nucleotides read TGTGCCAGTAGTATGCTCGTGGCGGCCAACACTGAAGCTTTCTTT. Translation gives CASSMLVAANTEAFF.

Note on this clonotype: This likely comes from a read error, as the CDR3 has no conserved phenylalanine or tryptophan at its end. The genes are TRBV11-1 and TRBJ2-6; TRBD2 is a possible D gene (6 bases). The V end was cut by 5 bases, the J end by 0 bases, with 17 bases between. This CDR3 region has 18 residues. Germline CDR1 SGHAT, CDR2 FQDESV (reference sequence). CDR3 sequence: CASSGPRETLSGANVLTL. CDR3 nucleotide sequence: TGTGCCAGCAGCGGACCCCGGGAGACCCTCTCTGGGGCCAACGTCCTGACTCTC.

This clonotype was recorded at least ten times. CDR3 sequence: CASSHHPGTSISYEQYF. Written as DNA, the CDR3 is TGTGCCAGTAGTCACCATCCCGGGACGTCTATCTCCTACGAGCAGTACTTC. The V gene is TRBV19, the J gene TRBJ2-7; the D gene could be TRBD1 or TRBD2 (5 bases each). Germline V lookup: CDR1 LNHDA, CDR2 SQIVND (reference sequence). The CDR3 runs 17 residues. V was cut by 5 bases and J by 0 bases, with 20 bases left in between.

This clonotype was observed at least ten times. The V call is TRBV4-2, the J call TRBJ2-4; D assignment may be TRBD1 or TRBD2 (5 bases each). Germline V gives CDR1 LGHNA, CDR2 YNFKEQ. V lost 1 base and J 6 bases, leaving 13 bases between the germline ends. The CDR3 is made up of 15 amino acids. CDR3 nucleotide sequence: TGTGCCAGCAGCCAAGCGACGGGGCGCTTAAACATTCAGTACTTC. Amino acids: CASSQATGRLNIQYF.

The table lists this clonotype with a few counts. The chain uses TRBV3-1 and TRBJ1-1, with TRBD1 as a possible D gene (5 bases). This CDR3 comprises 12 residues. Between the trimmed V and J ends, which lost 6 bases and 11 bases, there was a span of 16 bases. Germline V gives CDR1 LGHDT, CDR2 YNNKEL (reference sequence). Here the CDR3 DNA reads TGTGCCAGCAGTTCTACAGGTTTCGCGGCTTTCTTT. Translating gives CASSSTGFAAFF. Full variable domain (outside the CDR3, taken from reference TRBV3-1 and TRBJ1-1): DTAVSQTPKYLVTQMGNDKSIKCEQNLGHDTMYWYKQDSKKFLKIMFSYNNKELIINETVPNRFSPKSPDKAHLNLHINSLELGDSAVYFCASSSTGFAAFFGQGTRLTVV.

This chain links TRBV12-5 with TRBJ2-4; 13 positions match TRBD2. Germline CDR1 reads LGHNT; CDR2 reads FRNRAP. The J segment lost 0 bases and the V segment lost 1 base, leaving 9 bases of the junction unmatched. This CDR3 spans 20 amino acids. CDR3 in amino acids: CASGLAGGLAGDLAKNIQYF. DNA of the CDR3: TGTGCTAGTGGTTTGGCCGGAGGACTAGCGGGGGACTTAGCCAAAAACATTCAGTACTTC. Supplemented by reference TRBV12-5 and TRBJ2-4, the full variable domain reads DARVTQTPRHKVTEMGQEVTMRCQPILGHNTVFWYRQTMMQGLELLAYFRNRAPLDDSGMPKDRFSAEMPDATLATLKIQPSEPRDSAVYFCASGLAGGLAGDLAKNIQYFGAGTRLSVL.

This clonotype was seen repeatedly, ten times or more. This chain links TRBV7-8 with TRBJ2-5; no firm D call. This CDR3 comprises 15 residues. CDR1 and CDR2 (germline): SGHVS, FQNEAQ. Trimming stripped 1 base from V and 2 bases from J, with 11 bases between. This CDR3 is CASSLGNRYQETQYF. DNA of the CDR3: TGTGCCAGCAGCTTAGGAAACAGATATCAAGAGACCCAGTACTTC.

This clonotype was found a few times. The chain is built from TRBV4-1 and TRBJ1-4; TRBD1 aligns across 8 bases. The CDR3 has 15 residues. CDR1 MGHRA and CDR2 YSYEKL come from the germline V gene. The J segment lost 7 bases and the V segment lost 2 bases, leaving 6 bases of the junction unmatched. For the CDR3, the DNA is TGCGCCAGCAGCCAAACGGGGACAGGTCGTGAAAAACTGTTTTTT. Translation gives CASSQTGTGREKLFF.

This clonotype was counted ten times or more. In DNA, the CDR3 is TGTGCCTGGAGTATGAACACTGAAGCTTTCTTT. Translating it yields CAWSMNTEAFF. The chain couples TRBV30 to TRBJ1-1; D is unresolved. CDR1 is GTSNPN and CDR2 is SVGIG in the germline V gene (reference sequence). The germline V and J ends were trimmed by 2 bases and 0 bases, with 1 base remaining between them. There are 11 residues in the CDR3.

This clonotype was detected only once. The genes are TRBV6-5 and TRBJ1-2; D gene uncertain. CDR1 and CDR2 from the germline V gene are MNHEY and SVGAGI. Trimming took 6 bases from V and 7 from J, leaving 6 bases between them. CDR3 length: 10 amino acids. CDR3 nucleotides: TGTGCCAGCAGCTCGGTTGGCTACACCTTC. It specifies CASSSVGYTF.

This clonotype was recorded at least ten times. The chain is built from TRBV30 and TRBJ1-1; D remains ambiguous. The germline gives CDR1 GTSNPN, CDR2 SVGIG (reference sequence). Trimming cost V 1 base and J 0 bases, with 6 bases left between them. This CDR3 has 13 residues. The CDR3 region is CAWSGQMNTEAFF. In DNA form, the CDR3 reads TGTGCCTGGAGTGGTCAGATGAACACTGAAGCTTTCTTT.

The sample holds many counts of this clonotype. The chain links TRBV20-1 to TRBJ2-7, with 7 positions matching TRBD1. The germline V gene has CDR1 DFQATT and CDR2 SNEGSKA (reference sequence). This CDR3 is 15 amino acids long. J lost 4 bases, V lost 3 bases, and 12 bases had no gene match. In DNA form, the CDR3 reads TGCAGTGCTAGCCGATCGGACAGGTGGGGTTACGAGCAGTACTTC. Its protein is CSASRSDRWGYEQYF.

Here the CDR3 DNA reads TGTGCCAGCAGTGGGCCACAGGAAGCCTATGAAGCTTTCTTT. This gives the protein CASSGPQEAYEAFF. V and J are TRBV28 and TRBJ1-1; possible D gene TRBD1, 5 bases. CDR3 length: 14 residues. V was clipped by 5 bases and J by 7 bases, with 17 bases between them. The germline CDR1 and CDR2 sequences are MDHEN and SYDVKM.